The 30 T cell receptor beta chains presented below share a single source sample, sequenced in a study of blood T cell repertoires in COVID-19. Measured with immunoSEQ multiplex PCR; TCRdb has only the in-frame clones, and not every one. The repertoire holds a few hundred thousand clones, approximately 84% seen once, with 15% in the top ten. Sample: PBMCs or T cells enriched from blood (not recorded which). The receptor source for this set is a man aged 35 to 55 who had recovered from COVID-19.

The rearrangement joins TRBV2 to TRBJ1-4; D is possibly TRBD1 (6 bases). There are 12 residues in the CDR3. The germline V and J ends were trimmed by 6 bases and 14 bases, with 16 bases remaining between them. The germline V gene has CDR1 SNHLY and CDR2 FYNNEI. CDR3 loop: CASRTTGPELFF. In nucleotides, the CDR3 is TGTGCCAGCAGAACGACAGGACCAGAGCTGTTTTTT.

CDR3 loop: CASTYRGEETQYF. The CDR3 DNA follows: TGTGCCAGCACCTACAGGGGAGAAGAGACCCAGTACTTC. The V and J genes are TRBV6-5 and TRBJ2-5; 7 bases map to TRBD1. The CDR3 is made up of 13 amino acids. CDR1 is MNHEY, CDR2 SVGAGI, per germline. After removal of 7 bases from V and 3 bases from J, the junction contained 5 bases not matched to a gene.

The chain has TRBV10-3 and TRBJ1-2; D possibly corresponds to TRBD1 (5 bases). V was pared by 4 bases and J by 2 bases, with 14 bases between. This CDR3 has 15 residues. Germline lookup yields CDR1 ENHRY and CDR2 SYGVKD. The CDR3 loop reads CAISVEGRGNYGYTF. The DNA of the CDR3 is TGTGCCATCAGTGTGGAGGGACGGGGAAACTATGGCTACACCTTC.

The V call is TRBV7-2, the J call TRBJ1-5; D gene uncertain. The CDR3 length is 15 residues. V lost 1 base to trimming and J lost 4 bases, with 11 bases between them. CDR1 is SGHTA, CDR2 FQGNSA, per germline. CDR3 nucleotide sequence: TGTGCCAGCAGCTTAGGCCTACGAGGGAATCAGCCCCAGCATTTT. It yields the protein CASSLGLRGNQPQHF. The whole variable domain, remainder taken from reference TRBV7-2 and TRBJ1-5, is GAGVSQSPSNKVTEKGKDVELRCDPISGHTALYWYRQSLGQGLEFLIYFQGNSAPDKSGLPSDRFSAERTGGSVSTLTIQRTQQEDSAVYLCASSLGLRGNQPQHFGDGTRLSIL.

The chain has TRBV28 and TRBJ2-2; the match to TRBD2 covers 15 bases. CDR3 size: 17 residues. V shed 10 bases, J shed 5 bases, and the junction held 11 bases outside the gene matches. In germline, CDR1 is MDHEN, CDR2 SYDVKM. The CDR3 is CAIEGTSGRPGTGELFF. The CDR3 region has the DNA TGTGCCATAGAGGGGACTAGCGGGAGGCCGGGGACCGGGGAGCTGTTTTTT.

The genes are TRBV19 and TRBJ1-2, with 8 bases aligning to TRBD1. Looked up from germline, CDR1 is LNHDA and CDR2 is SQIVND (reference sequence). With V trimmed by 4 bases and J by 7 bases, 11 bases remained unmatched. The length of the CDR3 is 15 residues. In DNA, the CDR3 is TGTGCCAGTAGTAGAGGGACAGGAAGAGAGGGTGGCTACACCTTC. This codes for CASSRGTGREGGYTF.

DNA of the CDR3: TGTGCCAGCAGCTCCCGGGACAGGGGGTCAGATACGCAGTATTTT. This gives the protein CASSSRDRGSDTQYF. The V gene is TRBV28, the J gene TRBJ2-3, with 11 nucleotides matching TRBD1. This CDR3 is 15 amino acids long. Germline CDR1 MDHEN, CDR2 SYDVKM. Losses at the gene ends were 6 bases for V and 4 bases for J; bases not matched to a gene: 6.

V and J are TRBV29-1 and TRBJ2-3; possibly TRBD1 for D (6 bases). Germline CDR1 reads SQVTM; CDR2 reads ANQGSEA. With 3 bases removed from V and 2 bases from J, the gap between germline ends came to 9 bases. This CDR3 spans 13 amino acids. The CDR3 sequence: CSVEGQLTDTQYF. The CDR3 coding sequence is TGCAGCGTTGAGGGACAACTCACAGATACGCAGTATTTT.

The genes are TRBV19 and TRBJ2-7; TRBD1 agrees at 9 bases. The germline V gene has CDR1 LNHDA and CDR2 SQIVND (reference sequence). Trimming removed 6 bases from V and 7 bases from J; junction bases left unmatched: 13. The CDR3 runs 15 residues. CDR3 region: CASSLTGTGMVEQYF. CDR3 bases: TGTGCCAGTAGCTTGACCGGGACAGGGATGGTGGAGCAGTACTTC.

This clone appeared many times. The J gene is TRBJ1-6, the V gene TRBV10-3; 9 bases match TRBD1. This CDR3 is built from 16 residues. The J segment lost 7 bases and the V segment lost 2 bases, leaving 6 bases of the junction unmatched. CDR1 ENHRY and CDR2 SYGVKD come from the germline V gene. CDR3 residues: CAISEGTGRRNSPLHF. The CDR3 DNA reads as TGTGCCATCAGTGAGGGGACAGGGAGGCGAAATTCACCCCTCCACTTT.

V usage is TRBV5-4 and J usage is TRBJ1-2; weak D call: TRBD1 (5 bases). Germline V gene data show CDR1 as SGHNT and CDR2 as YYREEE (reference sequence). With 4 bases removed from V and 8 bases from J, the gap between germline ends came to 18 bases. This CDR3 contains 14 residues. The CDR3 nucleotides are TGTGCCAGCAGCAACCGGGACTTCCAAGGGGGCTACACCTTC. Translated, it gives CASSNRDFQGGYTF.

V gene TRBV7-9 combines with J gene TRBJ1-2; D is undetermined. The length of the CDR3 is 13 residues. Germline lookup yields CDR1 SEHNR and CDR2 FQNEAQ (reference sequence). Trimming removed 5 bases at V and 6 bases at J, with 13 bases between. The CDR3 sequence is CASSQPAGHGYTF. CDR3 coding DNA: TGTGCCAGCAGCCAACCCGCGGGTCATGGCTACACCTTC.

This rearrangement joins TRBV5-1 to TRBJ2-2, with 7 bases matching TRBD2. The CDR3 contains 16 residues. V shed 1 base, J shed 4 bases, and the junction held 7 bases outside the gene matches. Germline V gene sequence: CDR1 SGHRS, CDR2 YFSETQ. CDR3 residues: CASSLIPGGSTGELFF. CDR3 DNA sequence: TGCGCCAGCAGCTTGATTCCGGGGGGAAGCACCGGGGAGCTGTTTTTT.

The V and J genes are TRBV27 and TRBJ2-1; tentatively, D is TRBD2 (6 bases). V dropped 3 bases and J dropped 7 bases, with 16 bases sitting between them. The CDR3 has 15 residues. The germline CDR1 and CDR2 sequences are MNHEY and SMNVEV (reference sequence). The DNA of the CDR3 is TGTGCCAGCAGTTTCCCCGGAGGGGAGCGAAATGAGCAGTTCTTC. This sequence encodes CASSFPGGERNEQFF.

J is TRBJ2-4 and V is TRBV3-1 (or the pseudogene TRBV3-2), with D possibly TRBD2 on 6 matching bases. The CDR3 totals 16 residues. The germline V gene has CDR1 LGHDT and CDR2 YNNKEL (reference sequence). V shed 3 bases and J shed 5 bases, with 17 bases lying between them. The chain's CDR3 is CASSQFRTGLQNIQYF. CDR3 DNA: TGTGCCAGCAGCCAGTTTCGTACGGGACTTCAAAACATTCAGTACTTC.

The chain is built from TRBV4-1 and TRBJ2-3; D is unclear. The CDR3 has 14 residues. Germline lookup yields CDR1 MGHRA and CDR2 YSYEKL. Between the trimmed V and J ends, which lost 0 bases and 9 bases, there was a span of 13 bases. This CDR3 reads CASSQDRSSQTQYF. As DNA, the CDR3 is TGCGCCAGCAGCCAAGACCGAAGTTCGCAGACGCAGTATTTT.

The chain is built from TRBV13 and TRBJ2-4; D uncertain. Per germline, CDR1 PRHDT and CDR2 FYEKMQ (reference sequence). This CDR3 comprises 17 residues. The ends were cut back, 5 bases at V and 0 bases at J, with 17 bases in the middle. CDR3 amino acids: CASSPAPFERAKNIQYF. The CDR3 DNA reads TGTGCCAGCAGCCCCGCCCCGTTCGAGCGAGCCAAAAACATTCAGTACTTC.

This rearrangement joins TRBV11-2 to TRBJ2-5; 11 bases line up with TRBD2. The CDR3 has 17 residues. The V gene end was trimmed by 2 bases and the J gene end by 11 bases; junction bases not matched to a gene: 16. Germline loops: CDR1 SGHAT, CDR2 FQNNGV. This CDR3 is CASSLSLSTSGGPPQYF. The CDR3 DNA reads as TGTGCCAGCAGCTTATCTCTTAGTACTAGCGGGGGACCCCCACAGTACTTC.

The chain couples TRBV3-1 (or the pseudogene TRBV3-2) to TRBJ1-3; D remains ambiguous. The V gene lost 2 bases and the J gene lost 13 bases, with 12 bases spanning the gap. Per germline, CDR1 LGHDT and CDR2 YNNKEL (reference sequence). The CDR3 is 12 amino acids. CDR3 in DNA: TGTGCCAGCAGCCAAATTCAAAACAAAATATATTTT. Translation gives CASSQIQNKIYF.

This chain connects TRBV6-5 to TRBJ2-1; 9 nucleotides match TRBD1. J was trimmed by 6 bases and V by 2 bases; bases with no gene match: 8. Germline CDR1 MNHEY, CDR2 SVGAGI. The CDR3 runs 16 residues. For the CDR3, the DNA is TGTGCCAGCAGTTACACCGCGGGACAGGGCGGCAATGAGCAGTTCTTC. Its translation is CASSYTAGQGGNEQFF.

For the CDR3, the DNA is TGTGCCAGCAGCCGCGTGAGAGGGGGCTACGAGCAGTACTTC. As protein: CASSRVRGGYEQYF. This chain links TRBV7-8 with TRBJ2-7; D might be TRBD1 (6 bases). This CDR3 has 14 residues. Germline CDR1 and CDR2: SGHVS and FQNEAQ. Trimming shortened V by 5 bases and J by 3 bases, and 14 bases separated the two germline ends.

The chain uses TRBV24-1 and TRBJ1-5; 12 bases map to TRBD1. The CDR3 has 16 residues. V was clipped by 4 bases and J by 4 bases; unmatched bases: 4. Germline assignment: CDR1 KGHDR and CDR2 SFDVKD. The CDR3 loop reads CATSDPGQGANQPQHF. The CDR3 DNA reads as TGTGCCACCAGTGACCCGGGACAGGGGGCTAATCAGCCCCAGCATTTT.

This chain connects TRBV29-1 to TRBJ2-1; 9 nucleotides match TRBD2. V was pared by 6 bases and J by 4 bases, with 10 bases of the junction left unmatched. The CDR3 consists of 15 residues. Germline CDR1 reads SQVTM; CDR2 reads ANQGSEA. The CDR3 spells CSVRAPGLAYNEQFF. DNA for the CDR3: TGCAGCGTCCGCGCGCCGGGACTAGCTTACAATGAGCAGTTCTTC.

V is TRBV27 and J is TRBJ2-3; TRBD1 aligns across 8 bases. The CDR3 has 13 amino acids. The germline CDR1 and CDR2 sequences are MNHEY and SMNVEV (reference sequence). After removal of 10 bases from V and 1 base from J, the junction contained 4 bases not matched to a gene. The CDR3 spells CATGTGGTDTQYF. The DNA for the CDR3 is TGTGCCACCGGGACAGGAGGCACAGATACGCAGTATTTT.

This clone was counted once. The chain employs TRBV12-3 or TRBV12-4 and TRBJ2-3; no reliable D call. Trimming shortened V by 3 bases and J by 10 bases, and 11 bases separated the two germline ends. This CDR3 is built from 12 residues. The CDR3 sequence is CASSFPATAQYF. CDR3 sequence (DNA): TGTGCCAGCAGTTTTCCCGCGACTGCGCAGTATTTT.

This clone has only one observation. J is TRBJ1-5 and V is TRBV15; D call uncertain. Trimming took off 5 bases at V and 0 bases at J, with 11 bases between the two ends. The CDR3 extends over 15 amino acids. The germline V gene encodes CDR1 LNHNV and CDR2 YYDKDF (reference sequence). The CDR3 DNA is TGTGCCACCAGCTCTTCGACGGGTAGCAATCAGCCCCAGCATTTT. Amino acid sequence: CATSSSTGSNQPQHF.

The chain joins TRBV9 to TRBJ1-1; D may be TRBD1 (5 bases). Germline V gene data show CDR1 as SGDLS and CDR2 as YYNGEE. The CDR3 sequence is 15 residues long. V lost 0 bases, J lost 3 bases, and 12 bases lay in between. The CDR3 coding sequence is TGTGCCAGCAGCGTAGTTCCTGGGGCGGACACTGAAGCTTTCTTT. It specifies CASSVVPGADTEAFF.

This clone appeared a few times. This chain links TRBV7-2 with TRBJ2-7, with a tentative D call TRBD1 (6 bases). Looked up from germline, CDR1 is SGHTA and CDR2 is FQGNSA. The germline V and J ends were trimmed by 4 bases and 2 bases, with 18 bases remaining between them. The CDR3 contains 16 residues. CDR3 DNA: TGTGCCAGCAGCTCCCGGGCGGCAGGGGTCACCTACGAGCAGTACTTC. Translation: CASSSRAAGVTYEQYF.

The chain links TRBV21-1 to TRBJ1-2. TRBV21-1 is a documented pseudogene. CDR3 length: 15 residues. The CDR3 DNA follows: TGTGCCAGCAGCTTTCTGGGAGGTGGGAGGGGAGGCTACACCTTC. Protein: CASSFLGGGRGGYTF.

CDR3: CASSQGGRWTGELFF. CDR3 nucleotide sequence: TGTGCCAGCAGCCAGGGAGGGAGGTGGACCGGGGAGCTGTTTTTT. This chain links TRBV3-1 (or the pseudogene TRBV3-2) with TRBJ2-2; 7 bases match TRBD2. J gave up 5 bases and V 3 bases, and 6 bases lay outside the gene matches. Germline V gives CDR1 LGHDT, CDR2 YNNKEL (reference sequence). This CDR3 spans 15 amino acids.